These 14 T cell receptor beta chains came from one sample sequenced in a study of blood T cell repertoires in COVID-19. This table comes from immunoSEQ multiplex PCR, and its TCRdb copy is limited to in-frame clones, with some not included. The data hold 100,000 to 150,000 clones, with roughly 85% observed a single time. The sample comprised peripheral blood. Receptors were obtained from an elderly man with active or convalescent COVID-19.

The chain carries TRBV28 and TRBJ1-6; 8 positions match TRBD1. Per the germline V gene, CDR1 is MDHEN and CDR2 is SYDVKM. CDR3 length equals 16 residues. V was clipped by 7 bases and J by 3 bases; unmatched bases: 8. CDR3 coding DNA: TGTGCCAGCAAACCGACAGGGGAGGGCTATAATTCACCCCTCCACTTT. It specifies CASKPTGEGYNSPLHF.

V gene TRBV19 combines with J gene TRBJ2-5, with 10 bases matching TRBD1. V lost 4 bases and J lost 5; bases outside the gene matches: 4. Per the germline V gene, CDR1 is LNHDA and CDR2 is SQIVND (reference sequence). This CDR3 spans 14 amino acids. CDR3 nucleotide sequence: TGTGCCAGTAGTACTGGGACAGGGGAGGAGACCCAGTACTTC. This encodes CASSTGTGEETQYF. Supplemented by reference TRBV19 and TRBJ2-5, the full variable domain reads DGGITQSPKYLFRKEGQNVTLSCEQNLNHDAMYWYRQDPGQGLRLIYYSQIVNDFQKGDIAEGYSVSREKKESFPLTVTSAQKNPTAFYLCASSTGTGEETQYFGPGTRLLVL.

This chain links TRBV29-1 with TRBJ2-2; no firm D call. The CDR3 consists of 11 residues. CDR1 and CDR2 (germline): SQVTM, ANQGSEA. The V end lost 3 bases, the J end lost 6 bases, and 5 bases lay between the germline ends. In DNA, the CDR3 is TGCAGCGTTGAGTATTCCGGGGAGCTGTTTTTT. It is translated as CSVEYSGELFF.

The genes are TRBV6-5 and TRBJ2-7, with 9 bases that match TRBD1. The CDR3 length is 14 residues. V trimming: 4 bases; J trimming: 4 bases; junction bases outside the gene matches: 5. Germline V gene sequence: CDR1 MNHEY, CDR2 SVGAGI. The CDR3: CASSSGQGMYEQYF. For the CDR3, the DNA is TGTGCCAGCAGTTCCGGACAGGGGATGTACGAGCAGTACTTC.

The CDR3 reads CASIKGHPNTEAFF. The CDR3 DNA reads as TGTGCCAGCATTAAAGGACACCCGAACACTGAAGCTTTCTTT. The V gene is TRBV5-6, the J gene TRBJ1-1, with D maybe TRBD1 (5 bases). The V end was cut by 6 bases, the J end by 1 base, with 13 bases between. The CDR3 length is 14 residues. Germline CDR1 is SGHDT and CDR2 is YYEEEE.

The CDR3 bases are TGTGCCAGCAGTTTAAAGTGGCAAGAGGGCACTGAAGCTTTCTTT. Translated, it gives CASSLKWQEGTEAFF. The V and J genes are TRBV28 and TRBJ1-1; D unresolved. Trimming cost V 2 bases and J 4 bases, with 14 bases left between them. Germline V gene lookup returns CDR1 MDHEN and CDR2 SYDVKM. CDR3 length equals 15 residues. Combining the CDR3 with reference TRBV28 and TRBJ1-1 gives the whole variable domain DVKVTQSSRYLVKRTGEKVFLECVQDMDHENMFWYRQDPGLGLRLIYFSYDVKMKEKGDIPEGYSVSREKKERFSLILESASTNQTSMYLCASSLKWQEGTEAFFGQGTRLTVV.

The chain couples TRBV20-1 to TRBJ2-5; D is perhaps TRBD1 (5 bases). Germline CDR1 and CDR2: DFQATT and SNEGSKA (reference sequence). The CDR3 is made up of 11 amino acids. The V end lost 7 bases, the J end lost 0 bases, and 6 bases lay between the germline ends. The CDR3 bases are TGCAGTGGACAGCACCAAGAGACCCAGTACTTC. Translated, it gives CSGQHQETQYF.

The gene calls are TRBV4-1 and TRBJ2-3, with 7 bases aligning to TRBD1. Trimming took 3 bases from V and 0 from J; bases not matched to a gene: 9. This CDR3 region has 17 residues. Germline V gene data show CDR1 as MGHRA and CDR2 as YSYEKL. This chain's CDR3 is CASSQWTGQPSTDTQYF. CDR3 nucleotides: TGCGCCAGCAGCCAGTGGACGGGACAGCCTAGCACAGATACGCAGTATTTT.

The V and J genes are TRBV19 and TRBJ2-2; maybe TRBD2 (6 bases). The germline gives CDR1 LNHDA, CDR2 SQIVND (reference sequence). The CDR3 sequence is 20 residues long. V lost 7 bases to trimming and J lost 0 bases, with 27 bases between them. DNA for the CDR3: TGTGCCAGTAAAAAGGGGACGGGACTTTCCTCGTTCGCGAACACCGGGGAGCTGTTTTTT. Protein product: CASKKGTGLSSFANTGELFF.

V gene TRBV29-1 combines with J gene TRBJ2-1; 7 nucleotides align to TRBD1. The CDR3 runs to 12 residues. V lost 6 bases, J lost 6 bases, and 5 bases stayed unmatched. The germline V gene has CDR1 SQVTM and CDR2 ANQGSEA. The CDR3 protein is CSVRDRSNEQFF. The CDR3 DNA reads TGCAGCGTCCGGGACAGATCCAATGAGCAGTTCTTC.

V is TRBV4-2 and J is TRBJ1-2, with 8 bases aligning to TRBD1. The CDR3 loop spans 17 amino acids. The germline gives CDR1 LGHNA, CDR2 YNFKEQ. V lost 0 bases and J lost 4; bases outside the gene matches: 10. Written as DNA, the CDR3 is TGTGCCAGCAGCCAAGATAGTCAGCTCACAGGGGGCTATGGCTACACCTTC. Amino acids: CASSQDSQLTGGYGYTF.

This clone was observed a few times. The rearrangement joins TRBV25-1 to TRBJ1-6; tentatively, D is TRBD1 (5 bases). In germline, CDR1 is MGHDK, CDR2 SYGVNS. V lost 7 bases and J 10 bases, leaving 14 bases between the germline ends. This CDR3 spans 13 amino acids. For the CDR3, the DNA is TGTGCCAGCACGGCAAGGGGTTGGTCACCCCTCCACTTT. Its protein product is CASTARGWSPLHF.

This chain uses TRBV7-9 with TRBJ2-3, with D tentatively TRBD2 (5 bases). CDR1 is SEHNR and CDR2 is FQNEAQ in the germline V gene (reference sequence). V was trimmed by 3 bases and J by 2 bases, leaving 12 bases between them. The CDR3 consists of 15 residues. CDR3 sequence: CASSLLLGLTDTQYF. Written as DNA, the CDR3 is TGTGCCAGCAGCTTGTTACTAGGTCTCACAGATACGCAGTATTTT.

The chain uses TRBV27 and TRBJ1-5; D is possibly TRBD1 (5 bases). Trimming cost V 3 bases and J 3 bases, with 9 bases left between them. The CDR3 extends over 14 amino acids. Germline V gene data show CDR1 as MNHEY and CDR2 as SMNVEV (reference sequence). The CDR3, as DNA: TGTGCCAGCAGTTTTAGACAGAACAATCAGCCCCAGCATTTT. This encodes CASSFRQNNQPQHF.